The present entry profiles one TCR beta chain with its context. Its antigen is unknown. Indicated time point: baseline pretreatment blood. Treatment denoted: 15 Gy SBRT to primary tumor, nephrectomy 4 weeks later. Serial blood draws occurred at baseline and 2 and 4 weeks post-SBRT. Clear cell pathology was present in this patient's renal cell carcinoma. This record comes from a study of radiation and T cells in renal cell carcinoma. Study as a whole: Nephrectomy followed 15 Gy stereotactic body radiation by 4 weeks.

Sequencing used immunoSEQ multiplex PCR; TCRdb keeps in-frame clones, though not all of them. Among 150,000 or so clones listed, around nine tenths were seen once. Whole-study findings and limits: Top tumor clonotypes rose in blood 2 weeks post-radiation, then contracted.

This CDR3 has 15 amino acids. The germline V gene encodes CDR1 SGDLS and CDR2 YYNGEE. V shed 2 bases, J shed 8 bases, and the junction held 11 bases outside the gene matches. The sequence derives from a woman in her 50s with renal cell carcinoma. The sequencing here drew on blood, taken from a patient whose treatment included radiotherapy and nephrectomy. The rearrangement uses TRBV9 and TRBJ1-2; TRBD1 matches at 8 bases. The CDR3 DNA is TGTGCCAGCAGCGTCGATCAGACAGGGGACGGCGGCTACACCTTC. Amino acid sequence: CASSVDQTGDGGYTF.